This entry concerns a single TCR beta chain. This clone came up once. There is no known antigen for this receptor. No qualities accompany the bases; no much larger clone lies one base away. This record belongs to a study of blood T cell repertoires in COVID-19 (TCRdb year 2020). Study-wide context: Collaborator samples came from the United States, Italy and Spain and covered acute and convalescent phases of COVID-19. Subjects who had been exposed to COVID-19, were actively infected with it, or had recovered from it provided the deeply sampled blood TCRbeta repertoires that made up the dataset. The samples were drawn from two sources: the first 160 participants of the ongoing ImmuneRACE study, and over 950 subjects contributed by 6 global collaborators. The material from the prospective study consisted of cDNA or gDNA derived from T cells, B-cell-depleted T cells, or PBMCs. Sample metadata almost always included a de-identified subject ID, COVID-19 status, age in years and sex. Where HLA class I and class II types were available, the types were taken from metadata supplied by the sample provider, not from assay-based typing. The repertoires were released in a freely available public database intended as a resource for research on the immune response to SARS-CoV-2. Results and caveats for the whole study, not just this receptor: The amount of clinical and demographic metadata varied by source and participant and was provided uncurated.

V is clipped by 8 bases and J by 15 bases, and the sequence between their germline boundaries is 11 bases long. The CDR3 numbers 9 residues from cysteine through phenylalanine. Only the CDR3 DNA stays, 27 bases, in frame from base 1. At one collaborating source in Seattle, patients were enrolled during active infection and were followed longitudinally through the course of disease. The collaborating institutions used their own protocols to collect whole blood in K2EDTA tubes. For TCRbeta analysis, collaborator samples were shipped as frozen whole blood, as isolated PBMCs, or as DNA extracted from either sample type. The immunoSEQ Assay, a bias-controlled multiplex PCR, was used to amplify TCRbeta CDR3 regions from genomic DNA. Per the authors' processing: Within the assay, amplification of reference gene primers was used to estimate how many nucleated cells each sample contained. To quantify the absolute abundance of each unique TCRbeta CDR3 rearrangement, sequence reads were collapsed and filtered. For each sample, productive Simpson clonality was calculated by taking the square root of Simpson's diversity index across productive rearrangements. TCRdb re-hosts the immuneACCESS table, in-frame sequences only. Its copies lack some clones; in the studies checked, an unresolved V gene accounts for under half of them, and the cause for the rest is not known. D and trimming were read from the DNA, whereas the V and J calls and clone size are those reported in that table. For this sample the table gives approximately 210,000 clones, of which over 80% were detected only once. The leading ten clones occupy 0.85% to 0.95% of the sample.

What was sequenced was peripheral blood. The receptor chain draws on TRBV23-1 and TRBJ1-5; no D gene call is confident. TRBV23-1 is designated an ORF whose function remains uncertain. This sequence was found in a man aged 55 to 70 with COVID-19, enrolled during active disease. The DNA reads as follows: TGCGCCAGCGGGCCTTTGAGGCATTTT. Its coded protein is CASGPLRHF.